Below, 16 T cell receptor beta chains from the same sample are listed, as sequenced in a study of shared clonotypes between healthy human individuals. Measured with immunoSEQ multiplex PCR; TCRdb has only the in-frame clones, and not every one. The table includes 2,500,000 or so clones, 93% detected once. The sequenced sample consisted of naive CD4+ T cells from PBMCs. Subset reported: CD45RA+ positively selected. These receptors were collected from a man aged 18 to 35 in good health. Some clones in this sample may be carry-over from other donors' samples.

The V and J genes are TRBV5-8 and TRBJ1-5; D gene uncertain. Germline V gene data show CDR1 as SGHTS and CDR2 as YDEGEE. The CDR3 totals 14 residues. The germline V and J ends were trimmed by 4 bases and 7 bases, with 15 bases remaining between them. In nucleotides, the CDR3 is TGTGCCAGCAGCCTAGACCTGAGTTGGCAGCCCCAGCATTTT. Encoded protein: CASSLDLSWQPQHF.

This rearrangement joins TRBV27 to TRBJ2-7; unclear D gene. Germline loops: CDR1 MNHEY, CDR2 SMNVEV (reference sequence). V was shortened by 3 bases and J by 5 bases, with 17 bases between the two germline ends. This CDR3 spans 15 amino acids. The CDR3 is CASSFLRAESHEQYF. DNA of the CDR3: TGTGCCAGCAGTTTCCTCCGGGCCGAGAGTCACGAGCAGTACTTC.

V usage is TRBV28 and J usage is TRBJ1-5; 7 positions agree with TRBD1. Trimming cost V 2 bases and J 7 bases; bases outside gene matches: 8. There are 15 residues in the CDR3. Germline V gene data show CDR1 as MDHEN and CDR2 as SYDVKM. The CDR3 here is CASSLVSRGEQPQHF. The CDR3 nucleotides are TGTGCCAGCAGTTTAGTGTCCAGGGGGGAACAGCCCCAGCATTTT.

The chain links TRBV5-1 to TRBJ1-5; D perhaps matches TRBD1 (6 bases). Germline V CDR1 and CDR2: SGHRS, YFSETQ. The CDR3 extends over 14 amino acids. Deletions cut 0 bases from V and 6 bases from J, with 10 bases between. The CDR3 DNA is TGCGCCAGCAGCTTGGAGGGGGGAAGTCAGCCCCAGCATTTT. Translated: CASSLEGGSQPQHF.

The chain recombines TRBV2 with TRBJ2-7, with D possibly being TRBD1 (6 bases). Germline-derived CDR1 and CDR2 are SNHLY and FYNNEI. V was trimmed by 6 bases and J by 2 bases, leaving 14 bases between them. CDR3 length: 14 residues. This chain's CDR3 is CASRDRTAPYEQYF. Written as DNA, the CDR3 is TGTGCCAGCAGAGACAGGACGGCCCCCTACGAGCAGTACTTC. Full variable domain (outside the CDR3, taken from reference TRBV2 and TRBJ2-7): EPEVTQTPSHQVTQMGQEVILRCVPISNHLYFYWYRQILGQKVEFLVSFYNNEISEKSEIFDDQFSVERPDGSNFTLKIRSTKLEDSAMYFCASRDRTAPYEQYFGPGTRLTVT.

This chain joins TRBV7-2 and TRBJ2-6, with D unclear. The CDR3 extends over 17 amino acids. The V gene lost 0 bases and the J gene lost 0 bases, with 9 bases spanning the gap. CDR1 is SGHTA and CDR2 is FQGNSA in the germline V gene. The CDR3 DNA reads TGTGCCAGCAGCTTAGCGCTCACAGTCTCTGGGGCCAACGTCCTGACTTTC. It translates to CASSLALTVSGANVLTF.

The chain uses TRBV11-3 and TRBJ2-1; D gene unclear. CDR1 is SGHNT, CDR2 YENEEA, per germline. The CDR3 is made up of 15 amino acids. V dropped 4 bases and J dropped 2 bases, with 12 bases sitting between them. The CDR3 region is CASSSEHLPYNEQFF. The CDR3 nucleotides read TGTGCCAGCAGCTCCGAACATTTGCCCTACAATGAGCAGTTCTTC. Combining the CDR3 with reference TRBV11-3 and TRBJ2-1 gives the whole variable domain EAGVVQSPRYKIIEKKQPVAFWCNPISGHNTLYWYLQNLGQGPELLIRYENEEAVDDSQLPKDRFSAERLKGVDSTLKIQPAELGDSAVYLCASSSEHLPYNEQFFGPGTRLTVL.

The rearrangement uses TRBV7-9 and TRBJ2-1; D remains unclear. The CDR3 loop spans 17 amino acids. V was pared by 1 base and J by 2 bases, with 15 bases between. Germline V lookup: CDR1 SEHNR, CDR2 FQNEAQ (reference sequence). The CDR3 loop is CASSLDFGSYAYNEQFF. The CDR3 nucleotides are TGTGCCAGCAGCTTAGACTTCGGCAGTTATGCCTACAATGAGCAGTTCTTC.

The chain carries TRBV5-1 and TRBJ2-7; D tentatively fits TRBD1 or TRBD2 (5 bases each). Germline V gene lookup returns CDR1 SGHRS and CDR2 YFSETQ. The CDR3 runs to 14 residues. V was cut by 2 bases and J by 1 base, with 10 bases left in between. CDR3 loop: CASSLRDGSYEQYF. DNA for the CDR3: TGCGCCAGCAGCTTAAGGGACGGGTCCTACGAGCAGTACTTC.

The chain is built from TRBV11-2 and TRBJ2-1; D perhaps matches TRBD2 (5 bases). CDR1 is SGHAT and CDR2 is FQNNGV in the germline V gene. Trimming removed 0 bases at V and 2 bases at J, with 8 bases between. The CDR3 is 15 amino acids. For the CDR3, the DNA is TGTGCCAGCAGCTTAGAAGCGGCGGCCTACAATGAGCAGTTCTTC. Translated: CASSLEAAAYNEQFF.

The rearrangement uses TRBV11-2 and TRBJ2-2, with TRBD2 matching 9 bases. V gave up 2 bases and J gave up 8 bases; unmatched junction bases: 12. The CDR3 runs 17 residues. Germline-derived CDR1 and CDR2 are SGHAT and FQNNGV. CDR3: CASSLTGGRALGGELFF. The CDR3 DNA sequence: TGTGCCAGCAGCTTAACCGGCGGGAGGGCCTTAGGTGGGGAGCTGTTTTTT. The full variable domain, rest sourced from reference TRBV11-2 and TRBJ2-2, is EAGVAQSPRYKIIEKRQSVAFWCNPISGHATLYWYQQILGQGPKLLIQFQNNGVVDDSQLPKDRFSAERLKGVDSTLKIQPAKLEDSAVYLCASSLTGGRALGGELFFGEGSRLTVL.

On this clone: The sample holds other DNA sequences that translate to the same CDR3. V is TRBV7-8 and J is TRBJ2-7; a possible D gene is TRBD2 (7 bases). Trimming cost V 8 bases and J 6 bases, with 14 bases left between them. Germline lookup yields CDR1 SGHVS and CDR2 FQNEAQ. There are 12 residues in the CDR3. The CDR3 bases are TGTGCCAGCGCCTCTAGGGGGGGCGAGCAGTACTTC. It encodes CASASRGGEQYF. Variable domain in full (rest from reference TRBV7-8 and TRBJ2-7): GAGVSQSPRYKVAKRGQDVALRCDPISGHVSLFWYQQALGQGPEFLTYFQNEAQLDKSGLPSDRFFAERPEGSVSTLKIQRTQQEDSAVYLCASASRGGEQYFGPGTRLTVT.

This clone was counted a single time. V gene TRBV9 combines with J gene TRBJ2-7; D is possibly TRBD1 (6 bases). The V end lost 0 bases, the J end lost 0 bases, and 13 bases lay between the germline ends. The CDR3 extends over 16 amino acids. Germline V gene lookup returns CDR1 SGDLS and CDR2 YYNGEE. The CDR3 loop is CASSVGGGHGSYEQYF. The CDR3 DNA sequence: TGTGCCAGCAGCGTAGGAGGGGGTCACGGCTCCTACGAGCAGTACTTC.

J is TRBJ2-3 and V is TRBV7-8, with D perhaps TRBD2 (6 bases). The germline CDR1 and CDR2 sequences are SGHVS and FQNEAQ. The CDR3 consists of 16 residues. The germline V and J ends were trimmed by 4 bases and 4 bases, with 18 bases remaining between them. In nucleotides, the CDR3 is TGTGCCAGCAGCTCACGGAGGGCCCAGCTGTCAGATACGCAGTATTTT. It yields the protein CASSSRRAQLSDTQYF.

The gene calls are TRBV7-9 and TRBJ1-2; D is undetermined. Trimming took 2 bases from V and 2 from J, leaving 9 bases between them. The CDR3 runs 14 residues. The germline V gene encodes CDR1 SEHNR and CDR2 FQNEAQ (reference sequence). The CDR3 loop is CASSLYRINYGYTF. CDR3 sequence (DNA): TGTGCCAGCAGCTTATACAGAATCAACTATGGCTACACCTTC.

V and J are TRBV2 and TRBJ2-5; D is perhaps TRBD2 (6 bases). The V gene's germline CDR1 is SNHLY and CDR2 FYNNEI. V was pared by 3 bases and J by 2 bases, with 22 bases between. The CDR3 is made up of 18 amino acids. DNA of the CDR3: TGTGCCAGCAGTGAGGGGGGAACGGGATGGACCCTGCAAGAGACCCAGTACTTC. Protein: CASSEGGTGWTLQETQYF.